The 22 T cell receptor beta chains in this list originate from one sample, sequenced in a study of human T cells and chemical hapten exposure. One entry per CDR3 protein, called by TCRdb with MiXCR from the RACE reads. The sample lists approximately 90,000 distinct CDR3 sequences, 8.5% to 9% occurring once. Time point defined: pre-sensitization, week 0. Treatment of the sample: therapeutic diphenylcyclopropenone sensitization with weekly scalp DPC. The sample in question was whole blood, obtained in connection with sensitization to the hapten diphenylcyclopropenone (DPC). The receptor source for this set is a man in his forties with alopecia areata. Some clones in this sample may be carry-over from other donors' samples.

This clonotype occurred many times. This chain connects TRBV13 to TRBJ1-3; perhaps TRBD1 as D (5 bases). Germline V gene lookup returns CDR1 PRHDT and CDR2 FYEKMQ (reference sequence). V was cut by 3 bases and J by 1 base, with 13 bases left in between. The CDR3 totals 16 residues. CDR3 protein: CASSFGGTWSGNTIYF. For the CDR3, the DNA is TGTGCCAGCAGCTTTGGGGGAACGTGGTCTGGAAACACCATATATTTT.

The table lists this clonotype with many counts. The chain carries TRBV12-5 and TRBJ1-5; no clear D. CDR1 and CDR2 (germline): LGHNT, FRNRAP. CDR3 length equals 13 residues. Trimming cost V 4 bases and J 3 bases, with 7 bases left between them. The CDR3 reads CASGSGINQPQHF. CDR3 DNA sequence: TGTGCTAGTGGTTCCGGGATCAATCAGCCCCAGCATTTT.

This clonotype showed up just a few times. This CDR3 is CASRGDRGNHQPQHF. DNA for the CDR3: TGTGCCAGCAGGGGGGACAGGGGCAACCATCAGCCCCAGCATTTT. The chain uses TRBV2 and TRBJ1-5; the match to TRBD1 covers 10 bases. The junction had 7 bases not matched to a gene; V was cut back by 6 bases and J by 5 bases. The germline V gene encodes CDR1 SNHLY and CDR2 FYNNEI. The CDR3 sequence is 15 residues long. The full variable domain, with the rest looked up from reference TRBV2 and TRBJ1-5, is EPEVTQTPSHQVTQMGQEVILRCVPISNHLYFYWYRQILGQKVEFLVSFYNNEISEKSEIFDDQFSVERPDGSNFTLKIRSTKLEDSAMYFCASRGDRGNHQPQHFGDGTRLSIL.

This clonotype was seen only a few times. The chain combines TRBV6-1 with TRBJ2-3; 7 nucleotides line up with TRBD2. After removal of 2 bases from V and 2 bases from J, the junction contained 4 bases not matched to a gene. Germline V gene sequence: CDR1 MNHNS, CDR2 SASEGT. The CDR3 has 15 residues. In DNA, the CDR3 is TGTGCCAGCAGTGAAATGCTAGCGGACACAGATACGCAGTATTTT. Its protein product is CASSEMLADTDTQYF.

Ten or more counts support this clonotype. The chain combines TRBV11-1 with TRBJ1-1; D is unresolved. Per germline, CDR1 SGHAT and CDR2 FQDESV (reference sequence). The CDR3 extends over 14 amino acids. The V and J ends lost 3 bases and 7 bases respectively, with 15 bases between them. The chain's CDR3 is CASSFPGVGDEAFF. The CDR3 region has the DNA TGTGCCAGCAGCTTCCCCGGAGTTGGGGATGAAGCTTTCTTT.

In this sample, this clonotype turned up many times. This sequence joins TRBV29-1 and TRBJ1-3, with a possible D match to TRBD1 (6 bases). CDR1 SQVTM and CDR2 ANQGSEA come from the germline V gene. The CDR3 has 12 residues. V lost 6 bases and J lost 1, with 7 bases in between. In DNA form, the CDR3 reads TGCAGCGTCACAGGGTCTGGAAACACCATATATTTT. Residues: CSVTGSGNTIYF.

In its sample, this clonotype was seen many times. The rearrangement joins TRBV29-1 to TRBJ2-2; a weak D match, TRBD1 (5 bases). CDR3 length equals 14 residues. The V end was cut by 5 bases, the J end by 4 bases, with 14 bases between. Germline V lookup: CDR1 SQVTM, CDR2 ANQGSEA. The CDR3 loop reads CSVTGHLSTGELFF. For the CDR3, the DNA is TGCAGCGTTACCGGACATCTTTCCACCGGGGAGCTGTTTTTT.

Ten or more counts support this clonotype. This chain links TRBV7-9 with TRBJ1-1; D is unresolved. Germline CDR1 reads SEHNR; CDR2 reads FQNEAQ (reference sequence). CDR3 length equals 13 residues. Trimming left V 1 base short and J 5 bases short, with 8 bases between. The CDR3 loop reads CASSLGDGTEAFF. CDR3 DNA sequence: TGTGCCAGCAGCTTAGGCGACGGTACTGAAGCTTTCTTT.

This clonotype has just a few counts. The chain couples TRBV24-1 to TRBJ2-7; possible D gene TRBD1, 6 bases. Trimming shortened V by 3 bases and J by 0 bases, and 14 bases separated the two germline ends. CDR1 KGHDR and CDR2 SFDVKD come from the germline V gene. The CDR3 runs 16 residues. CDR3 region: CATSDRTANYSYEQYV. The DNA for the CDR3 is TGTGCCACCAGTGATCGGACAGCTAATTACTCCTACGAGCAGTACGTC.

This chain uses TRBV9 with TRBJ1-1, with no clear D. Trimming removed 0 bases from V and 3 bases from J, with 15 bases in between. Looked up from germline, CDR1 is SGDLS and CDR2 is YYNGEE. This CDR3 region has 16 residues. For the CDR3, the DNA is TGTGCCAGCAGCGTAGAAACCCACGGCCCGCACACTGAAGCTTTCTTT. Translated: CASSVETHGPHTEAFF.

The chain links TRBV24-1 to TRBJ2-2, with D unresolved. The CDR3 loop spans 12 amino acids. V lost 5 bases to trimming and J lost 7 bases, with 7 bases between them. CDR1 and CDR2 (germline): KGHDR, SFDVKD. This CDR3 reads CATSGRSGELFF. The CDR3, as DNA: TGTGCCACCAGTGGAAGGAGCGGGGAGCTGTTTTTT.

This clonotype was recorded many times. The chain has TRBV7-9 and TRBJ2-1; TRBD2 is a possible D gene (6 bases). In germline, CDR1 is SEHNR, CDR2 FQNEAQ (reference sequence). Deletions cut 5 bases from V and 12 bases from J, with 11 bases between. There are 11 residues in the CDR3. This chain's CDR3 is CASSADGGQFF. The CDR3 coding sequence is TGTGCCAGCAGCGCGGACGGGGGGCAGTTCTTC.

This clonotype was seen at least ten times. The chain carries TRBV27 and TRBJ2-1, with a tentative D call TRBD2 (5 bases). The germline V and J ends were trimmed by 2 bases and 10 bases, with 12 bases remaining between them. The CDR3 is made up of 13 amino acids. In germline, CDR1 is MNHEY, CDR2 SMNVEV (reference sequence). The CDR3 sequence: CASSLGRLAEQFF. The CDR3 DNA is TGTGCCAGCAGTTTAGGCAGGCTAGCCGAGCAGTTCTTC.

In its sample, this clonotype was seen many times. The chain couples TRBV5-6 to TRBJ1-4; no reliable D call. The length of the CDR3 is 12 residues. V was shortened by 0 bases and J by 6 bases, with 3 bases between the two germline ends. CDR1 is SGHDT and CDR2 is YYEEEE in the germline V gene. The CDR3 spells CASSLGHEKLFF. The CDR3 nucleotides read TGTGCCAGCAGCTTGGGACATGAAAAACTGTTTTTT. The full variable domain, its missing parts supplied by reference TRBV5-6 and TRBJ1-4, is DAGVTQSPTHLIKTRGQQVTLRCSPKSGHDTVSWYQQALGQGPQFIFQYYEEEERQRGNFPDRFSGHQFPNYSSELNVNALLLGDSALYLCASSLGHEKLFFGSGTQLSVL.

This clonotype was detected many times. The chain carries TRBV30 and TRBJ1-2; 8 nucleotides agree with TRBD1. The CDR3 totals 14 residues. Germline values: CDR1 GTSNPN, CDR2 SVGIG (reference sequence). Trimming removed 7 bases from V and 1 base from J; junction bases left unmatched: 8. CDR3 region: CASTGALFNYGYTF. The CDR3 DNA follows: TGTGCCTCGACAGGGGCCCTTTTTAACTATGGCTACACCTTC. Variable domain in full (rest from reference TRBV30 and TRBJ1-2): SQTIHQWPATLVQPVGSPLSLECTVEGTSNPNLYWYRQAAGRGLQLLFYSVGIGQISSEVPQNLSASRPQDRQFILSSKKLLLSDSGFYLCASTGALFNYGYTFGSGTRLTVV.

J is TRBJ1-1 and V is TRBV29-1; the D is unclear. CDR1 is SQVTM and CDR2 is ANQGSEA in the germline V gene. Deletions cut 5 bases from V and 1 base from J, with 8 bases between. CDR3 length equals 12 residues. The CDR3 protein is CSVYPSNTEAFF. The CDR3 DNA reads as TGCAGCGTTTACCCATCGAACACTGAAGCTTTCTTT.

This clonotype showed up just once. The genes are TRBV28 and TRBJ1-5; D unresolved. The V gene's germline CDR1 is MDHEN and CDR2 SYDVKM. V was trimmed by 0 bases and J by 0 bases, leaving 18 bases between them. The CDR3 has 19 amino acids. The CDR3, as DNA: TGTGCCAGCAGTTTATGGACCGTGGCAAGCTCTTATAGCAATCAGCCCCAGCATTTT. Translation: CASSLWTVASSYSNQPQHF.

Many counts were recorded for this clonotype. V and J are TRBV24-1 and TRBJ2-1; D is uncertain. The germline V and J ends were trimmed by 4 bases and 0 bases, with 15 bases remaining between them. The CDR3 sequence is 17 residues long. Per germline, CDR1 KGHDR and CDR2 SFDVKD. The CDR3 DNA reads TGTGCCACCAGTGACCCCGACACCTCTAGCTCCTACAATGAGCAGTTCTTC. Translating gives CATSDPDTSSSYNEQFF.

The table lists this clonotype with many counts. The V and J genes are TRBV3-2 and TRBJ2-7; no check of the table's D call, TRBD2, against the DNA was made. TRBV3-2 is a known pseudogene. CDR3 length equals 18 residues. Here the CDR3 reads CASSPGPATSGRALEQYV. The DNA for the CDR3 is TGTGCCAGCAGCCCCGGTCCGGCTACTAGCGGGAGGGCCCTTGAGCAGTACGTC.

The chain joins TRBV5-5 to TRBJ2-6; 7 positions agree with TRBD1. Germline CDR1 reads SGHKS; CDR2 reads YYEKEE (reference sequence). There are 17 residues in the CDR3. V was pared by 5 bases and J by 0 bases, with 8 bases of the junction left unmatched. DNA of the CDR3: TGTGCCAGCAGATCTCAACAGGGGTTCTCTGGGGCCAACGTCCTGACTTTC. Its protein product is CASRSQQGFSGANVLTF.

In this sample, this clonotype turned up many times. This chain connects TRBV12-3 or TRBV12-4 to TRBJ2-1; D gene unclear. The germline V and J ends were trimmed by 0 bases and 4 bases, with 7 bases remaining between them. The CDR3 is 14 residues long. The CDR3 loop is CASSLARDYNEQFF. The DNA of the CDR3 is TGTGCCAGCAGTTTAGCCCGAGATTACAATGAGCAGTTCTTC.

The chain recombines TRBV11-2 with TRBJ1-1; the match to TRBD1 covers 8 bases. The CDR3 has 16 amino acids. Unmatched junction bases numbered 4, after V lost 1 base and J lost 0 bases. Germline-derived CDR1 and CDR2 are SGHAT and FQNNGV. The CDR3 DNA reads as TGTGCCAGCAGCTTAGTCATGGGACAGGTGAACACTGAAGCTTTCTTT. Amino acid sequence: CASSLVMGQVNTEAFF.